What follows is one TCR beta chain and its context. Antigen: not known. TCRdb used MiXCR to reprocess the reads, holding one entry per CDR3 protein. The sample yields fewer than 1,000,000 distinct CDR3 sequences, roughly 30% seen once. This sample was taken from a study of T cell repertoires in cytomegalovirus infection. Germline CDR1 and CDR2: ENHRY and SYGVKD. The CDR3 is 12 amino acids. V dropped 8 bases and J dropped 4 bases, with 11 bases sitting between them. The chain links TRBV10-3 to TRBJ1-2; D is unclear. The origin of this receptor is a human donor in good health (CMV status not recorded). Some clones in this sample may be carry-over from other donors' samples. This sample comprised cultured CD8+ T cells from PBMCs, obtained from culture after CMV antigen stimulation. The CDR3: CAIVSSGYGYTF. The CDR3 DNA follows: TGTGCCATCGTGAGCTCGGGCTATGGCTACACCTTC.